A selection of T cell receptor beta chains follows, all from one sample in a study of patients and donors after allogeneic stem cell transplantation. TCRdb reprocessed the RT-PCR reads via MiXCR and lists one record per CDR3 protein. This sample yields roughly 940,000 distinct CDR3 sequences, of which approximately 18% are seen a single time; 5.5% to 6.5% belongs to the top ten. The material sequenced was blood, either unsorted or a sorted T cell fraction (not recorded which). Source of these receptors: a human donor who was either an allogeneic HSCT recipient or a stem cell or donor lymphocyte infusion donor (not recorded which). It is not recorded whose cells these are; they may come from a transplant donor. Each CDR3 is given with its conserved first and last residue. The order of the fields is J gene, D gene, V gene, clone size, CDR3 protein, CDR3 DNA. The D gene is left open where the match is weak. Expanded clones get a size class; other rows say once, few or many, or leave the size out.

>TRBJ2-5|-|TRBV20-1|-
CSARGAATRKTQYF
TGCAGTGCTAGAGGGGCCGCTACTAGAAAGACCCAGTACTTC
>TRBJ2-5|TRBD2|TRBV2|-
CASSESTSGTQYF
TGTGCCAGCAGTGAATCCACTAGCGGCACACAGTACTTC
>TRBJ1-2|TRBD1|TRBV6-1|few
CASRRTGGRGSFGYTF
TGTGCCAGCAGACGCACCGGGGGCAGGGGGTCCTTTGGCTACACCTTC
>TRBJ2-7|TRBD1|TRBV19|once
CASSPGGRKVSYEQYF
TGTGCCAGTAGTCCAGGGGGACGGAAGGTCTCCTACGAGCAGTACTTC
>TRBJ2-2|-|TRBV5-1|-
CASSLVRRGTGELFF
TGCGCCAGCAGCTTGGTGCGGAGGGGCACCGGGGAGCTGTTTTTT
>TRBJ1-1|-|TRBV12-3/TRBV12-4|few
CASSFMGYTEAFF
TGTGCCAGCAGTTTTATGGGGTATACTGAAGCTTTCTTT
>TRBJ2-3|TRBD1|TRBV4-2|few
CASSPTGGQESDTQYF
TGTGCCAGCAGCCCAACAGGGGGCCAGGAGTCAGATACGCAGTATTTT
>TRBJ2-2|-|TRBV9|few
CASSVVSGASGELFF
TGTGCCAGCAGCGTAGTCTCGGGGGCTTCCGGGGAGCTGTTTTTT
>TRBJ2-7|-|TRBV29-1|few
CSLRDGMEQYF
TGCAGCTTAAGAGATGGGATGGAGCAGTACTTC
>TRBJ2-1|TRBD1|TRBV18|-
CASSPKGQGRYNEQFF
TGTGCCAGCTCACCGAAAGGACAGGGTCGATACAATGAGCAGTTCTTC
>TRBJ2-7|TRBD2|TRBV20-1|few
CSANRLAGDYEQYF
TGCAGTGCCAATAGACTAGCGGGGGATTACGAGCAGTACTTC
>TRBJ1-5|-|TRBV20-1|-
CSASRQNNQPQHF
TGCAGTGCTAGTCGACAGAACAATCAGCCCCAGCATTTT
>TRBJ2-3|-|TRBV7-2|-
CASSLAGLTARGDTQYF
TGTGCCAGCAGCTTGGCAGGATTGACGGCCCGGGGAGATACGCAGTATTTT
>TRBJ1-5|-|TRBV10-3|-
CAISESGRPGLRVQPQHF
TGTGCCATCAGTGAGTCAGGACGGCCGGGGCTTCGGGTCCAGCCCCAGCATTTT
>TRBJ2-1|TRBD1|TRBV12-3/TRBV12-4|many
CASSLGQGVYNEQFF
TGTGCCAGCAGTTTGGGGCAGGGGGTGTACAATGAGCAGTTCTTC
>TRBJ2-1|-|TRBV12-3/TRBV12-4|-
CASSLVTGWNEQFF
TGTGCCAGCAGTTTAGTAACGGGGTGGAATGAGCAGTTCTTC
>TRBJ1-5|-|TRBV5-1|many
CASSLEGGRNQPQHF
TGCGCCAGCAGCTTGGAGGGGGGCCGGAATCAGCCCCAGCATTTT
>TRBJ1-5|-|TRBV12-3/TRBV12-4|-
CASKKAGDQPQHF
TGTGCCAGCAAAAAGGCCGGCGATCAGCCCCAGCATTTT
>TRBJ1-6|-|TRBV20-1|-
CSARDLKTGDSPLHF
TGCAGTGCTAGAGATCTAAAGACCGGGGATTCACCCCTCCACTTT
>TRBJ2-5|TRBD2|TRBV20-1|-
CSARGGDQETQYF
TGCAGTGCTAGGGGGGGGGATCAAGAGACCCAGTACTTC
>TRBJ2-1|TRBD2|TRBV4-2|few
CASSQAGAGGYNEQFF
TGTGCCAGCAGCCAAGCAGGAGCGGGGGGGTACAATGAGCAGTTCTTC
>TRBJ1-1|-|TRBV6-2/TRBV6-3|few
CASSYSGFEAFF
TGTGCCAGCAGTTACAGTGGGTTTGAAGCTTTCTTT
>TRBJ1-1|-|TRBV5-1|-
CASSTGIENTEAFF
TGCGCCAGCAGCACAGGGATTGAGAACACTGAAGCTTTCTTT
>TRBJ2-7|TRBD1|TRBV29-1|-
CSVNRGPYEQYF
TGCAGCGTTAACAGGGGGCCCTACGAGCAGTACTTC
>TRBJ2-3|TRBD2|TRBV12-3/TRBV12-4|-
CASSFSSGGFTDTQYF
TGTGCCAGCAGTTTTTCTAGCGGGGGATTCACAGATACGCAGTATTTT
>TRBJ2-1|-|TRBV7-9|-
CASSPKMVSYNEQFF
TGTGCCAGCAGCCCGAAAATGGTCTCCTACAATGAGCAGTTCTTC
>TRBJ2-7|-|TRBV6-5|-
CASRSGVVQYF
TGTGCCAGCAGATCAGGGGTGGTGCAGTACTTC
>TRBJ2-5|-|TRBV5-1|few
CASSFGTIQETQYF
TGCGCCAGCAGCTTTGGGACAATCCAAGAGACCCAGTACTTC
>TRBJ2-7|TRBD2|TRBV12-3/TRBV12-4|-
CASSSPSGGIREQYF
TGTGCCAGCAGTAGCCCTAGCGGGGGAATCCGCGAGCAGTACTTC
>TRBJ1-1|TRBD1|TRBV20-1|few
CSATRQGAEAFF
TGCAGTGCTACTCGACAGGGCGCTGAAGCTTTCTTT
>TRBJ1-1|-|TRBV15|few
CATSRGRGMNTEAFF
TGTGCCACCAGCAGAGGGAGGGGAATGAACACTGAAGCTTTCTTT
>TRBJ2-6|-|TRBV6-5|-
CASGYLSGSGANVLTF
TGTGCCAGCGGTTACCTTAGCGGTTCTGGGGCCAACGTCCTGACTTTC
>TRBJ2-3|-|TRBV4-1|-
CASSLITSTDTQYF
TGCGCCAGCAGCCTTATTACTAGCACAGATACGCAGTATTTT
>TRBJ1-5|TRBD1|TRBV6-1|few
CASSYGTGDLGIQPQHF
TGTGCCAGCAGCTATGGGACAGGGGACTTAGGCATTCAGCCCCAGCATTTT
>TRBJ2-7|-|TRBV7-9|-
CASSLQKGTYEQYF
TGTGCCAGCAGCTTGCAAAAAGGAACCTACGAGCAGTACTTC
>TRBJ2-3|-|TRBV5-1|few
CASSLLETSTDTQYF
TGCGCCAGCAGCTTGTTAGAGACTAGCACAGATACGCAGTATTTT
>TRBJ2-7|TRBD1|TRBV28|-
CASTLPDRGGQYF
TGTGCCAGCACCCTACCCGACAGGGGTGGGCAGTACTTC
>TRBJ1-6|-|TRBV2|-
CASSEVGFNNSPLHF
TGTGCCAGCAGTGAAGTCGGATTTAATAATTCACCCCTCCACTTT
>TRBJ2-3|-|TRBV20-1|-
CSARDARRALAADTQYF
TGCAGTGCTAGAGATGCGAGGAGGGCCCTGGCTGCGGATACGCAGTATTTT
>TRBJ2-1|TRBD2|TRBV5-1|-
CASNLVGLGQFF
TGCGCCAGCAATCTTGTAGGACTAGGGCAGTTCTTC
>TRBJ2-1|TRBD2|TRBV13|few
CASSVGLAGIGAYNEQFF
TGTGCCAGCAGCGTAGGACTAGCGGGAATCGGAGCCTACAATGAGCAGTTCTTC
>TRBJ1-4|-|TRBV7-9|-
CASSLDGGRENEKLFF
TGTGCCAGCAGCTTAGATGGGGGCAGAGAAAATGAAAAACTGTTTTTT
>TRBJ2-3|TRBD1|TRBV20-1|-
CSANDRARSTDTQYF
TGCAGTGCTAATGACAGGGCCCGTAGCACAGATACGCAGTATTTT
>TRBJ2-1|-|TRBV10-3|-
CAISDVGQGKDEQFF
TGTGCCATCAGTGACGTCGGGCAGGGGAAGGACGAGCAGTTCTTC
>TRBJ2-2|-|TRBV9|-
CASSVRPATGELFF
TGTGCCAGCAGCGTCCGCCCGGCCACCGGGGAGCTGTTTTTT
>TRBJ1-1|-|TRBV12-3/TRBV12-4|-
CASSPMGRAFF
TGTGCCAGCAGTCCCATGGGCCGAGCTTTCTTT
>TRBJ2-5|-|TRBV5-5|many
CASSRTGLMTQYF
TGTGCCAGCAGTCGTACAGGGTTAATGACCCAGTACTTC
>TRBJ2-7|-|TRBV27|-
CASSLTPVGYTYEQYF
TGTGCCAGCAGTTTGACCCCGGTAGGGTACACCTACGAGCAGTACTTC
>TRBJ2-3|TRBD2|TRBV7-3|-
CASSLLPSGSADTQYF
TGTGCCAGCAGCCTCCTTCCAAGCGGGAGCGCAGATACGCAGTATTTT
>TRBJ2-1|-|TRBV18|-
CASSPGTLTYNEQFF
TGTGCCAGCTCACCAGGGACACTCACCTACAATGAGCAGTTCTTC
>TRBJ1-1|TRBD1|TRBV6-5|-
CASSFSTGQGNTEAFF
TGTGCCAGCAGTTTTTCCACGGGACAGGGGAACACTGAAGCTTTCTTT
>TRBJ2-7|TRBD1|TRBV20-1|-
CSARSDRAIYEQYF
TGCAGTGCTAGGAGTGACAGGGCGATCTACGAGCAGTACTTC
>TRBJ2-1|TRBD2|TRBV7-2|-
CASSSNSGGANEQFF
TGTGCCAGCAGCTCAAACAGCGGGGGGGCTAATGAGCAGTTCTTC
>TRBJ1-1|-|TRBV4-1|few
CASSPIGVGGDATEAFF
TGCGCCAGCAGCCCCATTGGCGTCGGGGGGGATGCCACTGAAGCTTTCTTT
>TRBJ1-1|TRBD1|TRBV12-3/TRBV12-4|few
CACGDRVNTEAFF
TGTGCCTGTGGCGACAGGGTGAACACTGAAGCTTTCTTT